This T cell receptor (beta chain) was observed in a study of T cells in Graves' hyperthyroidism and ophthalmopathy. Study-level findings and limits: Most clonotypes expanded in thyroid above 0.001 were likewise present in blood. Stable hyperthyroidism was separated from ophthalmopathy by a model based on 13 V-J features.

The diagnostic basis comprised clinical symptoms, serum thyroxine and TRAb, thyroid ultrasound and orbital computed tomography. CDR3 length equals 13 residues. V was pared by 3 bases and J by 8 bases, with 10 bases between. Concerning this clonotype: The antigen remains undetermined.

Amplified regions were TCR beta CDR3 sequences from RNA transcripts. First-round RT-PCR with HTBI primers amplified the TCR CDR3 region. Each CDR3 protein gets one entry after TCRdb re-called the multiplex PCR reads with MiXCR. The repertoire includes around 600,000 distinct CDR3 sequences, less than 45% of them detected once, and about 7% sits in the top ten. V gene TRBV12-3 or TRBV12-4 combines with J gene TRBJ1-4, with D unclear. The specimen sequenced was peripheral blood or thyroid tissue (not recorded which). This receptor was taken from an adult man with Graves' disease, either hyperthyroidism or ophthalmopathy (not recorded which). The CDR3 loop is CASSLTTEEKLFF. The CDR3 DNA reads TGTGCCAGCAGTTTGACGACCGAAGAAAAACTGTTTTTT.